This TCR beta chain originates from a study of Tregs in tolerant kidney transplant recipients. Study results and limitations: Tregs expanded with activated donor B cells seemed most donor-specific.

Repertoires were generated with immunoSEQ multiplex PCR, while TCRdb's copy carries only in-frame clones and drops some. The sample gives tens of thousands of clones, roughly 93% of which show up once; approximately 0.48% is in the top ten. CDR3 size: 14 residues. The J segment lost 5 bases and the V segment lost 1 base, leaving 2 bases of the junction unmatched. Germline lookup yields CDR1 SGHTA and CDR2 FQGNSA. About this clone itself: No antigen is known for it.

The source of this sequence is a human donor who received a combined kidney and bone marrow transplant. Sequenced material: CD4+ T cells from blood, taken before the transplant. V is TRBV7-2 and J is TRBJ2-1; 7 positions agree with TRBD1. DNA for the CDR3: TGTGCCAGCAGCTTAGGGGGGACAGACAATGAGCAGTTCTTC. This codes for CASSLGGTDNEQFF.